This T cell receptor beta chain was identified in a study of breast tumors, draining lymph nodes, adjacent tissues. This clonotype was observed many times. TCRdb reanalysed the multiplex PCR reads using MiXCR and keeps one entry per CDR3 protein. The table includes around 43,000 distinct CDR3 sequences, 20% to 25% detected once. This receptor was identified in a female donor with breast cancer. Some clones in this sample may be carry-over from other donors' samples. The sample taken for sequencing was breast tumor tissue.

The CDR3 spells CASSLGLGEQYF. The CDR3 DNA reads TGTGCCAGCAGCTTGGGTTTGGGAGAGCAGTACTTC. The chain links TRBV7-9 to TRBJ2-7; no clear D gene. The V gene's germline CDR1 is SEHNR and CDR2 FQNEAQ (reference sequence). This CDR3 contains 12 residues. V lost 3 bases to trimming and J lost 7 bases, with 10 bases between them.